The present TCR beta chain was sequenced within a study of T-cell reconstitution after alpha-beta-depleted transplantation in children. V was pared by 3 bases and J by 3 bases, with 12 bases between. CDR1 and CDR2 from the germline V gene are SGHVS and FNYEAQ. The CDR3 covers 15 residues. This clonotype has only a few counts. Construction of the TCRbeta library involved unique molecular identifiers. TCRdb processed the PCR reads anew with MiXCR; each CDR3 protein has one entry. The profile shows about 270,000 distinct CDR3 sequences, 9.9% of them singletons. The sample was PBMCs from the stem cell graft donor, taken from the stem cell graft. The source of this sequence is a human donor who donated a stem cell graft to a child with SCID. The chain joins TRBV7-6 to TRBJ1-3; no firm D call. The CDR3 region has the DNA TGTGCCAGCAGCTTGGTTGTGGGCGGTGGAAACACCATATATTTT. Translated: CASSLVVGGGNTIYF.